These 9 T cell receptor beta chains were sequenced from one sample in a study of read filtering for tumor transcriptome and immune sequencing (dated by TCRdb to about 2020). Data came from an Illumina HiSeq 4000. TCR libraries were built from 400 to 450 ng RNA with the Immunoverse kit, using molecular barcoded adaptors covering alpha/delta and beta/gamma chains. TCRdb's own reprocessing of the public reads used fastp at Q25 and MiXCR and kept productive beta chains. Each entry merges the rows of one CDR3 protein and shows their most common DNA and genes. The sample table contains nearly 60,000 distinct CDR3 sequences; only one count was recorded for roughly 12% of them. Roughly 17% of the sample is held by the ten biggest clonotypes. Source material: a population of CD138-negative cells sorted from bone marrow. The cell subset or site label here, explained by the study, means: bone marrow mononuclear cells depleted of CD138+ plasma/myeloma cells by negative magnetic selection. These receptors originate from a donor aged 40 or older with multiple myeloma.

This clonotype was counted ten times or more. This rearrangement joins TRBV7-8 to TRBJ1-1; possible D gene TRBD1, 5 bases. V lost 5 bases, J lost 11 bases, and 21 bases lay in between. The CDR3 consists of 14 residues. Germline CDR1 SGHVS, CDR2 FQNEAQ. As DNA, the CDR3 is TGTGCCAGCAGCCCCTCGGCGTCGGGGCCCGGGGCTTTCTTT. Protein sequence: CASSPSASGPGAFF.

This clonotype occurred many times. The chain recombines TRBV2 with TRBJ2-3; 13 bases line up with TRBD2. The CDR3 covers 17 residues. CDR1 SNHLY and CDR2 FYNNEI come from the germline V gene. V gave up 10 bases and J gave up 1 base; unmatched junction bases: 11. CDR3: CAMPSGTSGVRTDTQYF. DNA of the CDR3: TGTGCCATGCCGTCCGGGACTAGCGGGGTGCGCACAGATACGCAGTATTTT.

To note about this clonotype: Relative to the germline gene, one junction end is altered; a read error may explain this. The rearrangement uses TRBV4-1 and TRBJ1-5; D unclear. From germline, CDR1 is MGHRA and CDR2 YSYEKL. The CDR3 extends over 13 amino acids. The CDR3 spells CASASTSNQPPHF. CDR3 coding DNA: TGCGCCAGCGCCTCGACCAGCAATCAGCCCCCGCATTTT.

This clonotype was counted between two and nine times. CDR3 protein: CASSLYGDRDEQYF. The CDR3 DNA sequence: TGTGCCAGCAGTTTATATGGGGACAGGGACGAGCAGTACTTC. This rearrangement joins TRBV28 to TRBJ2-7; 9 bases line up with TRBD1. Germline loops: CDR1 MDHEN, CDR2 SYDVKM. The CDR3 runs to 14 residues. The V gene end was trimmed by 1 base and the J gene end by 5 bases; junction bases not matched to a gene: 3. Based on the CDR3 plus reference TRBV28 and TRBJ2-7, the full variable domain is DVKVTQSSRYLVKRTGEKVFLECVQDMDHENMFWYRQDPGLGLRLIYFSYDVKMKEKGDIPEGYSVSREKKERFSLILESASTNQTSMYLCASSLYGDRDEQYFGPGTRLTVT.

This clonotype was seen repeatedly, ten times or more. This chain joins TRBV29-1 and TRBJ2-3, with 7 bases identical to TRBD1. The V and J ends lost 2 bases and 4 bases, in that order; junction bases with no gene match: 12. The CDR3 runs 16 residues. Looked up from germline, CDR1 is SQVTM and CDR2 is ANQGSEA. CDR3: CSVETLPGQRADTQYF. For the CDR3, the DNA is TGCAGCGTTGAAACCCTTCCGGGACAGAGGGCAGATACGCAGTATTTT.

As for this clonotype: It may be a read error: a sequence one base away is much more abundant. The rearrangement uses TRBV18 and TRBJ2-6; 9 bases agree with TRBD1. The germline gives CDR1 KGHSH, CDR2 LQKENI. The CDR3 spans 15 residues. CDR3 loop: CAGSRQGVGANVLTF. The CDR3 DNA reads TGTGCCGGCTCAAGACAGGGGGTTGGGGCCAACGTCCTGACTTTC.

A note on this clonotype: The CDR3 carries no conserved terminal phenylalanine or tryptophan, so it likely arises from a read error. This chain links TRBV11-2 with TRBJ2-5, with TRBD2 identical over 15 bases. With V trimmed by 3 bases and J by 2 bases, 13 bases remained unmatched. This CDR3 has 20 amino acids. Germline values: CDR1 SGHAT, CDR2 FQNNGV. The CDR3 region is CASSFRSKTGLAGGQETQYL. The CDR3 DNA follows: TGTGCCAGCAGCTTCAGATCGAAAACGGGACTAGCGGGGGGACAAGAGACCCAGTACCTC.

V usage is TRBV6-5 and J usage is TRBJ2-5; TRBD1 aligns across 10 bases. This CDR3 region has 15 residues. Trimming removed 4 bases from V and 3 bases from J; junction bases left unmatched: 5. From germline, CDR1 is MNHEY and CDR2 SVGAGI. CDR3 in amino acids: CASSWTGGGEETQYF. As DNA, the CDR3 is TGTGCCAGCAGTTGGACAGGGGGTGGCGAAGAGACCCAGTACTTC.

This clonotype was counted ten times or more. The chain links TRBV6-1 to TRBJ1-5, with 7 bases identical to TRBD1. Germline V gene sequence: CDR1 MNHNS, CDR2 SASEGT. The CDR3 contains 15 residues. The V gene end was trimmed by 9 bases and the J gene end by 3 bases; junction bases not matched to a gene: 11. The CDR3 DNA reads as TGTGCCAGTCAAGATTACAGGGGTCTCAATCAGCCCCAGCATTTT. Protein product: CASQDYRGLNQPQHF.